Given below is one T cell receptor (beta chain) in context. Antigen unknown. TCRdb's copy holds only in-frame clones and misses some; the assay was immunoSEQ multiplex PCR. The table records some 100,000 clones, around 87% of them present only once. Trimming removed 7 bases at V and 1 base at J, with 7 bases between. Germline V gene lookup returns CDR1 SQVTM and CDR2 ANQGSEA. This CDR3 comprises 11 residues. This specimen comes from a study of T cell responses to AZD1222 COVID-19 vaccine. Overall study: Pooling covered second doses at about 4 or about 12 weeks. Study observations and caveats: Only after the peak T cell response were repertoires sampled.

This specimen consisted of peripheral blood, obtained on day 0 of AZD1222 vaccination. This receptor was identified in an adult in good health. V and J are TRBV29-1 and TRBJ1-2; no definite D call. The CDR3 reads CSAKDNYGYTF. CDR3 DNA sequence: TGCAGCGCTAAAGATAACTATGGCTACACCTTC.